Each of the 2 T cell receptor beta chains below was sequenced from the same sample in a study of OX40 agonist ivuxolimab in advanced cancers. Receptor libraries were prepared by the immunoSEQ multiplex PCR assay. TCRdb provides this immuneACCESS table in a form limited to in-frame rearrangements. Some clones are lacking; in checked studies, under half of them reflect an unresolved V gene, and why the rest are absent is not known. In this sample the table shows under 90,000 clones, approximately 88% of which occur a single time. Roughly 0.98% of the sample is taken by the ten largest. This specimen was CD4+ or CD8+ T cells sorted from blood, taken in a trial of the OX40 agonist ivuxolimab. All receptors come from an adult with an advanced solid tumor such as melanoma, head and neck, liver or kidney cancer.

Only one count was recorded for this clone. This chain links TRBV27 with TRBJ1-5; TRBD1 agrees at 7 bases. The CDR3 runs 15 residues. V trimming: 1 base; J trimming: 6 bases; junction bases outside the gene matches: 6. Germline V lookup: CDR1 MNHEY, CDR2 SMNVEV (reference sequence). The DNA for the CDR3 is TGTGCCAGCAGTTTATATGGGACAGTGAGTCAGCCCCAGCATTTT. It is translated as CASSLYGTVSQPQHF.

The chain links TRBV9 to TRBJ1-4; 8 bases fit TRBD1. Losses at the gene ends were 4 bases for V and 8 bases for J; bases not matched to a gene: 10. The length of the CDR3 is 15 residues. Germline lookup yields CDR1 SGDLS and CDR2 YYNGEE. CDR3 protein: CASSLDRGFGEKLFF. CDR3 DNA sequence: TGTGCCAGCAGCCTTGACAGGGGCTTCGGGGAAAAACTGTTTTTT.